These 20 T cell receptor beta chains share one sample of origin, sequenced in a study of blood T cells in healthy people across ages. The authors ran a second PCR of 7 to 11 cycles using a sample-barcoded 5' primer and a J-beta primer mix. TCRdb re-derived calls from the 5' RACE reads in MiXCR, one entry per CDR3 protein. The sample lists 550,000 to 650,000 distinct CDR3 sequences, roughly a quarter seen once, with over 3.5% in the top ten. Another study also made use of these data, one on T cells of mothers and their children.

The sequenced material came from blood. All receptors derive from a boy younger than 10 in good health.

The chain is built from TRBV5-1 and TRBJ1-1, with 8 bases aligning to TRBD1. Germline CDR1 and CDR2: SGHRS and YFSETQ. With 6 bases clipped from V and 5 bases from J, the junction kept 15 bases outside the gene matches. CDR3 length: 16 amino acids. The CDR3 loop is CASNRGTGLIETEAFF. For the CDR3, the DNA is TGCGCCAGCAATAGGGGGACAGGACTAATTGAGACTGAAGCTTTCTTT. Full variable domain (missing parts from reference TRBV5-1 and TRBJ1-1): KAGVTQTPRYLIKTRGQQVTLSCSPISGHRSVSWYQQTPGQGLQFLFEYFSETQRNKGNFPGRFSGRQFSNSRSEMNVSTLELGDSALYLCASNRGTGLIETEAFFGQGTRLTVV.

This clonotype was observed a handful of times. The rearrangement joins TRBV24-1 to TRBJ2-5; 7 bases are shared with TRBD1. The CDR3 spans 14 residues. V was pared by 5 bases and J by 3 bases, with 5 bases of the junction left unmatched. Germline V gene lookup returns CDR1 KGHDR and CDR2 SFDVKD. CDR3 nucleotide sequence: TGTGCCACCAGTGTTTGGGGACAGAAAGAGACCCAGTACTTC. Amino acids: CATSVWGQKETQYF.

This chain links TRBV6-1 with TRBJ2-4, with unresolved D. The CDR3 sequence is 14 residues long. Trimming took off 4 bases at V and 8 bases at J, with 15 bases between the two ends. CDR1 is MNHNS and CDR2 is SASEGT in the germline V gene. The CDR3 bases are TGTGCCAGCAGTGCCCAATCCCCCCCGGACATTCAGTACTTC. The encoded protein is CASSAQSPPDIQYF.

The genes are TRBV20-1 and TRBJ2-2, with a possible D match to TRBD2 (6 bases). Per the germline V gene, CDR1 is DFQATT and CDR2 is SNEGSKA (reference sequence). V was clipped by 3 bases and J by 5 bases, with 13 bases between them. CDR3 length: 14 amino acids. CDR3 bases: TGCAGTGCTAGGTTGGCGGGGTCGACCGGGGAGCTGTTTTTT. The encoded protein is CSARLAGSTGELFF.

The chain links TRBV5-1 to TRBJ2-7; D gene ambiguous. The CDR3 has 14 amino acids. CDR1 is SGHRS and CDR2 is YFSETQ in the germline V gene. V dropped 4 bases and J dropped 3 bases, with 14 bases sitting between them. CDR3 coding DNA: TGCGCCAGCAGCGACGGGCCAAACCTCTACGAGCAGTACTTC. Protein sequence: CASSDGPNLYEQYF.

This clonotype was detected only a few times. CDR3 DNA sequence: TGTGCCATCAGTGACCGGACAGGGCAAGAGACCCAGTACTTC. It yields the protein CAISDRTGQETQYF. J is TRBJ2-5 and V is TRBV10-3, with 8 bases identical to TRBD1. V was clipped by 3 bases and J by 2 bases; unmatched bases: 2. This CDR3 has 14 amino acids. Germline V gene lookup returns CDR1 ENHRY and CDR2 SYGVKD.

V gene TRBV13 combines with J gene TRBJ2-3; TRBD2 agrees at 14 bases. V lost 2 bases to trimming and J lost 3 bases; unmatched junction nucleotides: 13. The V gene's germline CDR1 is PRHDT and CDR2 FYEKMQ (reference sequence). This CDR3 is built from 20 residues. In DNA, the CDR3 is TGTGCCAGCAGCTTAAGCGGACTAGCGGGAGGAAGGTATGAGACAGATACGCAGTATTTT. As protein: CASSLSGLAGGRYETDTQYF.

This clonotype occurred a few times. The rearrangement uses TRBV7-2 and TRBJ2-2; no clear D gene. From germline, CDR1 is SGHTA and CDR2 FQGNSA. With 2 bases removed from V and 4 bases from J, the gap between germline ends came to 5 bases. CDR3 length: 13 residues. The CDR3 region is CASSLWPTGELFF. As DNA, the CDR3 is TGTGCCAGCAGCTTATGGCCCACCGGGGAGCTGTTTTTT.

This clonotype was seen only a few times. The CDR3 DNA reads as TGCAGCGTTGAAGATCTGTACAGGGAAGAGACCCAGTACTTC. Amino acid sequence: CSVEDLYREETQYF. The chain joins TRBV29-1 to TRBJ2-5; a weak D match, TRBD1 (6 bases). Trimming took off 0 bases at V and 3 bases at J, with 11 bases between the two ends. This CDR3 has 14 amino acids. Germline V lookup: CDR1 SQVTM, CDR2 ANQGSEA.

V gene TRBV7-2 combines with J gene TRBJ1-2; D gene ambiguous. The CDR3 runs to 13 residues. The germline CDR1 and CDR2 sequences are SGHTA and FQGNSA. V shed 5 bases and J shed 6 bases, with 13 bases lying between them. The CDR3 DNA reads TGTGCCAGCAGCAGCTCCTTGAGGGATGGCTACACCTTC. It yields the protein CASSSSLRDGYTF. Using reference TRBV7-2 and TRBJ1-2 for the parts outside the CDR3, the full variable domain is GAGVSQSPSNKVTEKGKDVELRCDPISGHTALYWYRQSLGQGLEFLIYFQGNSAPDKSGLPSDRFSAERTGGSVSTLTIQRTQQEDSAVYLCASSSSLRDGYTFGSGTRLTVV.

This clonotype has more than one count but fewer than ten. This chain joins TRBV5-5 and TRBJ2-6; 8 nucleotides line up with TRBD1. V dropped 0 bases and J dropped 5; count of bases not matched to a gene: 4. Germline loops: CDR1 SGHKS, CDR2 YYEKEE (reference sequence). There are 16 residues in the CDR3. DNA for the CDR3: TGTGCCAGCAGCTTGGGACAGGGGACAAGGGCCAACGTCCTGACTTTC. It specifies CASSLGQGTRANVLTF.

The rearrangement joins TRBV5-4 to TRBJ2-2; 11 bases fit TRBD2. The ends lost 4 bases at V and 6 bases at J; junction bases unmatched: 5. This CDR3 contains 15 residues. Germline V lookup: CDR1 SGHNT, CDR2 YYREEE (reference sequence). The CDR3 DNA sequence: TGTGCCAGCAGCGCACCGGGACTAGCGGCCGGGGAGCTGTTTTTT. The encoded protein is CASSAPGLAAGELFF.

This clonotype came up a few times. CDR3 sequence (DNA): TGCAGTGCTAGTACGGGCGGGTCAAAAGAGACCCAGTACTTC. Its protein is CSASTGGSKETQYF. V is TRBV20-1 and J is TRBJ2-1; D may be TRBD2 (5 bases). The J call is uncertain, as TRBJ2-5 better fits the DNA end. The CDR3 sequence is 14 residues long. CDR1 and CDR2 from the germline V gene are DFQATT and SNEGSKA (reference sequence).

V is TRBV4-1 and J is TRBJ2-5; possibly TRBD2 for D (6 bases). The DNA end is a closer match to TRBJ2-1, so the J assignment may be wrong. Per germline, CDR1 MGHRA and CDR2 YSYEKL. This CDR3 has 14 residues. CDR3 sequence: CASSQVGLNNEQFF. The CDR3 nucleotides read TGCGCCAGCAGCCAAGTAGGACTAAACAATGAGCAGTTCTTC.

The CDR3 sequence: CSVDPDNGHGYTF. Written as DNA, the CDR3 is TGCAGCGTTGACCCCGACAATGGACATGGCTACACCTTC. V gene TRBV29-1 combines with J gene TRBJ1-2, with D unresolved. This CDR3 comprises 13 residues. Germline lookup yields CDR1 SQVTM and CDR2 ANQGSEA. Trimming cost V 3 bases and J 6 bases, with 14 bases left between them. Full variable domain (missing parts from reference TRBV29-1 and TRBJ1-2): SAVISQKPSRDICQRGTSLTIQCQVDSQVTMMFWYRQQPGQSLTLIATANQGSEATYESGFVIDKFPISRPNLTFSTLTVSNMSPEDSSIYLCSVDPDNGHGYTFGSGTRLTVV.

V usage is TRBV7-9 and J usage is TRBJ2-7, with a tentative D call TRBD1 (6 bases). The V gene's germline CDR1 is SEHNR and CDR2 FQNEAQ (reference sequence). The V end lost 1 base, the J end lost 6 bases, and 13 bases lay between the germline ends. CDR3 length equals 14 residues. The CDR3 DNA sequence: TGTGCCAGCAGCTTAGTAGGCAGGGGAGTCGAGCAGTACTTC. Residues: CASSLVGRGVEQYF.

This clonotype has only a few counts. The chain is built from TRBV29-1 and TRBJ1-1; the match to TRBD1 covers 7 bases. The germline CDR1 and CDR2 sequences are SQVTM and ANQGSEA. The CDR3 contains 14 residues. V was clipped by 6 bases and J by 2 bases; unmatched bases: 9. This CDR3 reads CSVAGTVGNTEAFF. CDR3 sequence (DNA): TGCAGCGTGGCCGGGACAGTCGGCAACACTGAAGCTTTCTTT.

The chain recombines TRBV6-5 with TRBJ1-6; D not certain. Per germline, CDR1 MNHEY and CDR2 SVGAGI. V was clipped by 4 bases and J by 7 bases, with 17 bases between them. The CDR3 length is 16 residues. CDR3 DNA sequence: TGTGCCAGCAGTTCCAACATTCGAGGAGGCAATTCACCCCTCCACTTT. Translated: CASSSNIRGGNSPLHF.

This chain connects TRBV5-6 to TRBJ2-7, with a tentative D call TRBD1 (5 bases). The CDR3 loop spans 15 amino acids. Trimming removed 0 bases at V and 0 bases at J, with 10 bases between. From germline, CDR1 is SGHDT and CDR2 YYEEEE. Written as DNA, the CDR3 is TGTGCCAGCAGCTTGGGACAGACCCGCTCCTACGAGCAGTACTTC. The encoded protein is CASSLGQTRSYEQYF.

The gene calls are TRBV29-1 and TRBJ2-3; D is perhaps TRBD1 or TRBD2 (5 bases each). This CDR3 comprises 16 residues. Germline V lookup: CDR1 SQVTM, CDR2 ANQGSEA. V lost 0 bases and J lost 3, with 16 bases in between. The CDR3 loop is CSVEDINTWGTDTQYF. DNA of the CDR3: TGCAGCGTTGAAGACATCAACACTTGGGGGACAGATACGCAGTATTTT.